This TCR beta chain stems from a study of T cell responses to AZD1222 COVID-19 vaccine. Study conclusions and caveats: Vaccine-associated CD4 TCRs spanned spike, dominant at 160-218 and 743-854. Donors skewed white British and female; clonal diversity was possibly underestimated. Regions left unmutated in variants are reportedly the target of nearly half of spike-specific TCRs. Seropositive at baseline were only a handful of AZD1222 recipients.

Regarding this clone: Antigen specificity is unknown.

The protocol was immunoSEQ multiplex PCR, while the TCRdb copy is restricted to in-frame clones and leaves out a portion. The table has 150,000 or so clones, 70% to 90% seen once; the top ten hold around 5%. The clonotype comes from an adult in good health. The sequencing used peripheral blood, collected on day 0 of AZD1222 vaccination.

This CDR3 reads CASSLAAVYGYTF. The CDR3 DNA sequence: TGTGCCAGCAGCTTGGCGGCCGTCTATGGCTACACCTTC. The chain has TRBV5-8 and TRBJ1-2; D unclear. Germline CDR1 reads SGHTS; CDR2 reads YDEGEE. The CDR3 is 13 residues long. V was shortened by 0 bases and J by 4 bases, with 7 bases between the two germline ends.